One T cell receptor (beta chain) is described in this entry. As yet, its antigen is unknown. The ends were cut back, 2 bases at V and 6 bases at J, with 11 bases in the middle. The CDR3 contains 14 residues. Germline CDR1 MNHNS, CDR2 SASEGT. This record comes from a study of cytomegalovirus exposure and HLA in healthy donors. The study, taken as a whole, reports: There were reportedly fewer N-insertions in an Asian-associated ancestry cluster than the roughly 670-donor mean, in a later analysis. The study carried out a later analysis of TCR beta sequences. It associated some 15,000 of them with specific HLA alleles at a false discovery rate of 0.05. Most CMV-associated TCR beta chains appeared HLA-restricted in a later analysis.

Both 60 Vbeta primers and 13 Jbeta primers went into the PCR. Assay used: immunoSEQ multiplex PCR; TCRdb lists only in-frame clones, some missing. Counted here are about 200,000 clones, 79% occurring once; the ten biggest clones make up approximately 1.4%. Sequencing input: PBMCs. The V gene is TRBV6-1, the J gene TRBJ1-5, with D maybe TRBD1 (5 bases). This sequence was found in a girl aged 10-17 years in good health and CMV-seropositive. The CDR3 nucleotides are TGTGCCAGCAGTGAACAAGGAGGGACTCAGCCCCAGCATTTT. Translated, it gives CASSEQGGTQPQHF.